Listed below are T cell receptor beta chains from one sample, sequenced in a study of regulatory T cells in long-lasting Graves disease. In TCRdb, the multiplex PCR reads were re-called with MiXCR into one record per CDR3 protein. The sample includes about 430,000 distinct CDR3 sequences, around 20% of them seen just once. The sequences come from peripheral blood mononuclear cells (PBMCs), collected when the disease was refractory, from a patient treated with antithyroid drugs. The receptors shown here come from a female donor with Graves disease. The CDR3 runs from the conserved cysteine through the conserved F or W. The D gene is left open where the match is weak. Clone size, where shown, is once, few, many, or a class for clones that have expanded.

d_call clone_size j_call v_call cdr3_aa cdr3_nt
NA NA TRBJ2-1 TRBV20-1 CSADGSYNEQFF TGCAGTGCGGACGGGAGCTACAATGAGCAGTTCTTC
NA many TRBJ1-5 TRBV2 CASSETGRNQPQHF TGTGCCAGCAGTGAAACAGGGCGCAATCAGCCCCAGCATTTT
TRBD2 NA TRBJ2-1 TRBV12-3/TRBV12-4 CASSPLAGGVNEQFF TGTGCCAGCAGTCCCTTGGCGGGAGGAGTCAATGAGCAGTTCTTC
TRBD2 few TRBJ2-6 TRBV4-1 CASSPRSGRAGSGANVLTF TGCGCCAGCAGCCCTCGTAGCGGGAGGGCCGGGTCTGGGGCCAACGTCCTGACTTTC
NA NA TRBJ2-1 TRBV7-3 CASSSRGGVEQFF TGTGCCAGCAGCTCAAGGGGCGGGGTTGAGCAGTTCTTC
NA few TRBJ2-3 TRBV24-1 CATSDRVVTDTQYF TGTGCCACCAGTGATCGAGTAGTCACAGATACGCAGTATTTT
TRBD1 many TRBJ1-2 TRBV18 CASQLWDRADYGYTF TGTGCCAGCCAACTTTGGGACAGGGCCGACTATGGCTACACCTTC
TRBD1 few TRBJ2-7 TRBV7-8 CASSFPHGTVSYEQYF TGTGCCAGCAGCTTCCCACACGGGACAGTCTCCTACGAGCAGTACTTC
TRBD2 NA TRBJ2-1 TRBV11-1 CASSSAGTSGSNEQFF TGTGCCAGCAGCTCTGCCGGGACTAGCGGGAGTAATGAGCAGTTCTTC
NA NA TRBJ2-6 TRBV11-2 CASSLDSRSGANVLTF TGTGCCAGCAGCTTGGACAGTCGCTCTGGGGCCAACGTCCTGACTTTC
NA many TRBJ1-1 TRBV7-8 CASSFRSVNTEAFF TGTGCCAGCAGCTTTAGGAGTGTAAACACTGAAGCTTTCTTT
NA few TRBJ1-2 TRBV6-1 CASSESFFYGYTF TGTGCCAGCAGTGAATCATTTTTCTATGGCTACACCTTC
NA many TRBJ2-5 TRBV28 CASSSQTGQETQYF TGTGCCAGCAGTAGCCAAACTGGCCAAGAGACCCAGTACTTC
NA many TRBJ2-5 TRBV29-1 CSGTGTENQETQYF TGCAGCGGAACCGGGACGGAGAACCAAGAGACCCAGTACTTC
NA NA TRBJ2-5 TRBV20-1 CSAPAGSQETQYF TGCAGTGCCCCCGCTGGTAGCCAAGAGACCCAGTACTTC
NA NA TRBJ1-6 TRBV9 CASSGEGSPLHF TGTGCCAGCAGCGGAGAGGGTTCACCCCTCCACTTT
TRBD1 NA TRBJ2-5 TRBV5-1 CASSSGQTMETQYF TGCGCCAGCAGCTCGGGACAGACGATGGAGACCCAGTACTTC
NA NA TRBJ2-5 TRBV11-2 CASSQDGGTRETQYF TGTGCCAGCAGCCAGGATGGGGGCACAAGGGAGACCCAGTACTTC
TRBD1 many TRBJ1-2 TRBV6-2/TRBV6-3 CASSYPGGDYGYTF TGTGCCAGCAGTTACCCAGGGGGCGACTATGGCTACACCTTC
TRBD1 many TRBJ2-7 TRBV28 CASSLRGGGHEQYF TGTGCCAGCAGTTTAAGAGGGGGCGGGCACGAGCAGTACTTC
TRBD2 NA TRBJ2-1 TRBV6-2/TRBV6-3 CASSPVGREVEQFF TGTGCCAGCAGCCCGGTCGGGCGGGAGGTTGAGCAGTTCTTC
TRBD1 once TRBJ1-2 TRBV10-2 CASSDWTGQANYGYTF TGCGCCAGCAGCGATTGGACAGGGCAAGCTAACTATGGCTACACCTTC
TRBD1 many TRBJ2-2 TRBV28 CASSGWDRTPGELFF TGTGCCAGCAGCGGCTGGGACAGAACTCCCGGGGAGCTGTTTTTT
NA many TRBJ1-5 TRBV11-2 CASSLDLGGNQPQHF TGTGCCAGCAGCTTAGATCTGGGGGGGAATCAGCCCCAGCATTTT
NA few TRBJ1-1 TRBV6-2/TRBV6-3 CASSEQDWDTEAFF TGTGCCAGCAGTGAACAAGACTGGGACACTGAAGCTTTCTTT
NA many TRBJ1-1 TRBV2 CASSDAGENTEAFF TGTGCCAGCAGTGATGCAGGGGAGAACACTGAAGCTTTCTTT
TRBD1 few TRBJ2-2 TRBV29-1 CSVEYPGGLGTGELFF TGCAGCGTTGAATATCCAGGGGGCCTTGGAACCGGGGAGCTGTTTTTT
NA few TRBJ2-1 TRBV2 CASTVHNEQFF TGTGCCAGCACGGTTCACAATGAGCAGTTCTTC
TRBD1 NA TRBJ1-4 TRBV27 CASSFLDREPNEELFF TGTGCCAGCAGTTTCCTCGACAGGGAACCTAATGAAGAACTGTTTTTT
TRBD2 many TRBJ2-2 TRBV2 CASSPTSVANTGELFF TGTGCCAGCAGTCCTACTAGCGTCGCGAACACCGGGGAGCTGTTTTTT
NA many TRBJ2-7 TRBV6-1 CAIYRWWEGIYEQYF TGTGCCATCTACCGTTGGTGGGAAGGAATCTACGAGCAGTACTTC
TRBD1 NA TRBJ1-6 TRBV18 CASSATGVGYNSPLHF TGTGCCAGCTCAGCTACAGGGGTGGGCTATAATTCACCCCTCCACTTT
TRBD1 many TRBJ2-5 TRBV15 CATSRDLQGAYETQYF TGTGCCACCAGCAGAGATCTGCAGGGGGCATATGAGACCCAGTACTTC
NA many TRBJ1-1 TRBV20-1 CSARPHGNTEAFF TGCAGTGCTAGACCTCACGGGAACACTGAAGCTTTCTTT
NA NA TRBJ2-3 TRBV2 CASSFGGPGTDTQYF TGTGCCAGCAGCTTCGGGGGTCCCGGCACAGATACGCAGTATTTT
NA once TRBJ1-4 TRBV14 CASSQEGDAPLHEKLFF TGTGCCAGCAGCCAAGAAGGCGACGCGCCACTCCATGAAAAACTGTTTTTT
NA NA TRBJ1-2 TRBV5-1 CASSLDSPTYGYTF TGCGCCAGCAGCTTGGACAGCCCCACCTATGGCTACACCTTC
NA many TRBJ2-7 TRBV28 CASSLPDSTSYEQYF TGTGCCAGCAGTTTACCGGATTCCACCTCCTACGAGCAGTACTTC
NA once TRBJ2-2 TRBV7-2 CASSLVWGLDTGELFF TGTGCCAGCAGCTTAGTGTGGGGTCTTGACACCGGGGAGCTGTTTTTT
NA few TRBJ1-3 TRBV28 CASSRTVGGNTIYF TGTGCCAGCAGTCGGACGGTGGGTGGAAACACCATATATTTT
NA many TRBJ2-2 TRBV2 CASSVNSNTGELFF TGTGCCAGCAGTGTTAACTCGAACACCGGGGAGCTGTTTTTT